This TCR beta chain was recovered during a study of blood T cell repertoires in COVID-19 (dated by TCRdb to about 2020). In the study overall: Samples from collaborators originated in the United States, Italy and Spain and spanned both the acute and convalescent phases of COVID-19. The prospective study material was composed of cDNA or gDNA derived from T cells, B-cell-depleted T cells, or PBMCs. Deeply sampled blood TCRbeta repertoires from subjects exposed to, actively infected with, or recovered from COVID-19 were included in the dataset. The repertoires were released in a freely available public database intended as a resource for research on the immune response to SARS-CoV-2. The samples were drawn from the first 160 participants of the ongoing ImmuneRACE study and from 950 to 1,500 subjects provided by 6 global collaborators. The sample metadata nearly always contained a de-identified subject ID, COVID-19 status, age in years and sex. Where available, HLA class I and class II types were obtained from metadata supplied by the sample provider rather than from assay-based typing. On the study overall, not on this receptor specifically: Clinical and demographic metadata were provided uncurated, with the amount varying by source and participant.

Each collaborating institution followed its own protocols to collect whole blood in K2EDTA tubes. For TCRbeta analysis, collaborator samples were shipped as frozen whole blood, as isolated PBMCs, or as DNA extracted from either sample type. TCRbeta CDR3 regions were amplified from genomic DNA by means of the immunoSEQ Assay, a bias-controlled multiplex PCR. Turning to the authors' computational methods: The number of nucleated cells in each sample was estimated from the amplification of reference gene primers within the assay. To quantify the absolute abundance of each unique TCRbeta CDR3 rearrangement, sequence reads were collapsed and filtered. For each sample, productive Simpson clonality was calculated by taking the square root of Simpson's diversity index across productive rearrangements. Sourced from immuneACCESS, this table was stored by TCRdb with only in-frame sequences that have V and J called. A share of the clones is absent; for the studies checked, an unresolved V gene accounts for under half, and the remainder has no known explanation. The V and J calls and clone size were taken over from that table, and D and trimming were inferred from the DNA. Recorded for this sample are 90,000 to 120,000 clones; 88% of them occurred a single time. Jointly, the top ten make up under 3% of the sample.

About this clone: Its cognate antigen has yet to be identified. No base qualities exist here, and no much larger clone lies one base off it.

The TCR sequence derives from a human donor in a cohort sampled during active COVID-19. The sequencing input was peripheral blood.

The nucleotide sequence reads as follows: TGTGCCAGCAGCGTAGTGTTAGCGGGCGAGCAGTACTTC. Its translation is CASSVVLAGEQYF. This chain joins TRBV9 to TRBJ2-7, with 7 junctional bases fitting TRBD2. Looking up the germline V gene yields CDR1 SGDLS and CDR2 YYNGEE. Compared with germline, V lacks 0 bases and J lacks 6 bases; bases without a gene match: 3. The CDR3 covers 13 residues, taking in both the cysteine and the phenylalanine. Only the CDR3 portion is preserved as DNA: 39 bases, with reading frame beginning at the first base. Joined to the reference TRBV9 and TRBJ2-7 proteins, this CDR3 gives the full variable domain: DSGVTQTPKHLITATGQRVTLRCSPRSGDLSVYWYQQSLDQGLQFLIQYYNGEERAKGNILERFSAQQFPDLHSELNLSSLELGDSALYFCASSVVLAGEQYFGPGTRLTVT.